Included here is one T cell receptor (beta chain) sequence, with context. Profiled with immunoSEQ multiplex PCR; TCRdb holds only in-frame clones, not every one. Of roughly 260,000 clones in the sample, about 85% were seen once. The CDR3 length is 15 residues. CDR1 is SGHKS and CDR2 is YYEKEE in the germline V gene (reference sequence). Trimming took off 0 bases at V and 4 bases at J, with 10 bases between the two ends. These data come from a study of blood T cell repertoires in COVID-19. The V call is TRBV5-5, the J call TRBJ2-2, with D possibly being TRBD2 (6 bases). This TCR came from a woman aged 25-40 years with acute COVID-19. Source material: PBMCs or T cells enriched from blood (not recorded which). The CDR3 DNA reads as TGTGCCAGCAGCTTGGACGGGAGTTCCACCGGGGAGCTGTTTTTT. Encoded protein: CASSLDGSSTGELFF.